Following are 24 T cell receptor beta chains from one sample sequenced in a study of blood T cells in healthy people across ages. Alongside a J-beta primer mix, a sample-barcoded 5' primer served in a second PCR lasting about 6 to 12 cycles. From the 5' RACE reads, TCRdb called clonotypes with MiXCR, one entry per CDR3 protein. The table lists about 1.5 million distinct CDR3 sequences, roughly 43% of them singletons, with around 4% in the top ten. Specimen: blood. These receptors came from a woman aged 18-30 years in good health.

This clonotype has just a few counts. The chain links TRBV20-1 to TRBJ2-1, with D possibly matching TRBD2 (6 bases). The CDR3 consists of 15 residues. The germline V and J ends were trimmed by 1 base and 5 bases, with 15 bases remaining between them. The germline gives CDR1 DFQATT, CDR2 SNEGSKA (reference sequence). CDR3 sequence reads: CSARGLETRHNEQFF. The CDR3 DNA follows: TGCAGTGCTAGAGGTCTAGAGACTAGACACAATGAGCAGTTCTTC.

V is TRBV20-1 and J is TRBJ2-7, with D possibly being TRBD1 (7 bases). This CDR3 is built from 13 residues. Germline loops: CDR1 DFQATT, CDR2 SNEGSKA (reference sequence). Trimming left V 6 bases short and J 7 bases short, with 19 bases between. The CDR3 spells CSALTRGLEEQYF. As DNA, the CDR3 is TGCAGTGCCCTGACTAGGGGGCTAGAAGAGCAGTACTTC.

Worth noting for this clonotype: A much larger clonotype is one base distant, so this may be a read error. The V and J genes are TRBV29-1 and TRBJ2-5; 8 bases line up with TRBD1. Trimming cost V 1 base and J 11 bases; bases outside gene matches: 12. Germline CDR1 and CDR2: SQVTM and ANQGSEA. The CDR3 sequence is 14 residues long. The CDR3 DNA is TGCAGCGTTGAAGGTCAGGGGGCATGGAATGAGCAGTACTTC. Translation: CSVEGQGAWNEQYF.

This clonotype was observed a handful of times. V and J are TRBV20-1 and TRBJ2-3; D possibly uses TRBD1 or TRBD2 (6 bases each). This CDR3 contains 14 residues. Trimming shortened V by 4 bases and J by 5 bases, and 16 bases separated the two germline ends. Per germline, CDR1 DFQATT and CDR2 SNEGSKA (reference sequence). The CDR3 nucleotides read TGCAGTGCTATGGGGGGCCAGCTTAAAGATACGCAGTATTTT. Amino acids: CSAMGGQLKDTQYF.

In its sample, this clonotype was seen a few times. V gene TRBV28 combines with J gene TRBJ2-1; 12 nucleotides line up with TRBD2. Germline values: CDR1 MDHEN, CDR2 SYDVKM. V lost 6 bases, J lost 5 bases, and 8 bases stayed unmatched. The CDR3 has 16 residues. The CDR3 sequence: CASSLLAGGPHNEQFF. CDR3 nucleotides: TGTGCCAGCAGCCTTCTAGCGGGGGGGCCCCACAATGAGCAGTTCTTC.

This clonotype was seen only a few times. The chain couples TRBV6-1 to TRBJ1-1, with TRBD1 identical over 8 bases. The CDR3 is 13 residues long. Germline loops: CDR1 MNHNS, CDR2 SASEGT. The junction had 4 bases not matched to a gene; V was cut back by 10 bases and J by 0 bases. The DNA of the CDR3 is TGTGCCACCAGGGGACAGGTGAACACTGAAGCTTTCTTT. Protein: CATRGQVNTEAFF.

This clonotype was recorded many times. The chain is built from TRBV7-2 and TRBJ2-7; D is ambiguous. Trimming took 4 bases from V and 3 from J, leaving 10 bases between them. Looked up from germline, CDR1 is SGHTA and CDR2 is FQGNSA. The CDR3 contains 13 residues. CDR3 protein: CASSSFTGYEQYF. The CDR3 nucleotides read TGTGCCAGCAGCTCTTTTACGGGCTACGAGCAGTACTTC.

This clonotype occurred a few times. V is TRBV19 and J is TRBJ1-1, with 8 bases aligning to TRBD1. Unmatched junction bases numbered 5, after V lost 4 bases and J lost 10 bases. Germline V gives CDR1 LNHDA, CDR2 SQIVND (reference sequence). The CDR3 length is 12 residues. CDR3 bases: TGTGCCAGTAGTACCGGACAGGGAGCAGCTTTCTTT. Translating it yields CASSTGQGAAFF.

This clonotype occurred a few times. The chain recombines TRBV21-1 with TRBJ2-4; no check of the table's D call, TRBD1, against the DNA was made. TRBV21-1 is listed as a pseudogene. The CDR3 is 15 residues long. The CDR3 region has the DNA TGTGCCAGCAGCAAAGACAGGGGAGCCAAAAACATTCAGTACTTC. It encodes CASSKDRGAKNIQYF.

This clonotype was recorded once. The chain recombines TRBV19 with TRBJ1-2; D not certain. The CDR3 has 11 amino acids. Between the trimmed V and J ends, which lost 4 bases and 7 bases, there was a span of 7 bases. Germline V CDR1 and CDR2: LNHDA, SQIVND (reference sequence). Here the CDR3 reads CASSTYGGYTF. The CDR3 nucleotides are TGTGCCAGTAGTACATACGGTGGCTACACCTTC.

V is TRBV6-5 and J is TRBJ2-5, with 10 bases matching TRBD2. The V and J ends lost 4 bases and 2 bases, in that order; junction bases with no gene match: 7. This CDR3 spans 16 amino acids. CDR1 and CDR2 (germline): MNHEY, SVGAGI. The CDR3 reads CASSSGSGGLQETQYF. The DNA for the CDR3 is TGTGCCAGCAGTTCCGGTAGCGGGGGGTTGCAAGAGACCCAGTACTTC.

This clonotype appeared a single time. The chain joins TRBV4-3 to TRBJ2-3; D may be TRBD2 (5 bases). CDR3 length: 14 residues. Germline CDR1 is LGHNA and CDR2 is YSLEER. The V and J ends lost 0 bases and 10 bases respectively, with 14 bases between them. CDR3 coding DNA: TGCGCCAGCAGCCAAGACCCAGGACCAGCGGCGCAGTATTTT. Its protein is CASSQDPGPAAQYF.

The J gene is TRBJ2-1, the V gene TRBV4-3; D is perhaps TRBD2 (6 bases). The CDR3 spans 19 residues. Per the germline V gene, CDR1 is LGHNA and CDR2 is YSLEER. Between the trimmed V and J ends, which lost 2 bases and 1 base, there was a span of 21 bases. The CDR3 nucleotides read TGCGCCAGCAGCCAATTTGTGCGGGGTTTAAAAAGGTCCTACAATGAGCAGTTCTTC. Translation: CASSQFVRGLKRSYNEQFF.

This clonotype was picked up a small number of times. V is TRBV18 and J is TRBJ2-6, with D unresolved. V shed 1 base and J shed 0 bases, with 4 bases lying between them. The CDR3 has 15 amino acids. The germline V gene encodes CDR1 KGHSH and CDR2 LQKENI. In DNA form, the CDR3 reads TGTGCCAGCTCACCACTAGACTCTGGGGCCAACGTCCTGACTTTC. Its translation: CASSPLDSGANVLTF.

This clonotype turned up a few times. V and J are TRBV20-1 and TRBJ1-1, with 7 positions matching TRBD1. The CDR3 loop spans 13 amino acids. Germline V lookup: CDR1 DFQATT, CDR2 SNEGSKA (reference sequence). Germline trimming cut 3 bases from V and 4 bases from J; bases unmatched to any gene: 5. DNA for the CDR3: TGCAGTGCTAGTGATTCAGGGGGCACTGAAGCTTTCTTT. As protein: CSASDSGGTEAFF.

This chain joins TRBV20-1 and TRBJ1-2; 8 positions match TRBD1. After removal of 5 bases from V and 3 bases from J, the junction contained 11 bases not matched to a gene. CDR1 and CDR2 (germline): DFQATT, SNEGSKA (reference sequence). The CDR3 has 15 amino acids. The CDR3 sequence: CSAPGGTGGDYGYTF. The CDR3 DNA sequence: TGCAGTGCTCCCGGTGGAACAGGGGGTGACTATGGCTACACCTTC.

The sample holds one count of this clonotype. Since a much larger clone is just one base distant, this may be a read error. CDR3 protein: CASSPTGGTYNEQYF. The CDR3 DNA reads TGTGCCAGCTCCCCGACAGGGGGGACCTACAATGAGCAGTACTTC. This sequence joins TRBV18 and TRBJ2-1; 9 bases align to TRBD1. Judging by the DNA end, TRBJ2-7 fits better; the J call may be wrong. The CDR3 sequence is 15 residues long. Germline CDR1 is KGHSH and CDR2 is LQKENI.

The chain couples TRBV20-1 to TRBJ1-5; D not resolved. Germline V lookup: CDR1 DFQATT, CDR2 SNEGSKA (reference sequence). V was cut by 0 bases and J by 7 bases, with 13 bases left in between. This CDR3 is built from 14 residues. DNA for the CDR3: TGCAGTGCTAGAGATCAATCCCCTAGGCAGCCCCAGCATTTT. Translating it yields CSARDQSPRQPQHF.

Comments on this clonotype: Relative to the germline gene, one junction end is altered; a read error may explain this. V is TRBV6-2 or TRBV6-3 and J is TRBJ2-1; TRBD1 is a possible D gene (6 bases). The germline V gene encodes CDR1 MNHEY and CDR2 SVGEGT. The CDR3 has 13 residues. CDR3 loop: CASSYHRVNGQFF. In nucleotides, the CDR3 is TGTGCCAGCAGTTACCACAGGGTCAATGGGCAGTTCTTC.

This chain links TRBV27 with TRBJ2-7; D is possibly TRBD1 (6 bases). CDR1 MNHEY and CDR2 SMNVEV come from the germline V gene (reference sequence). The CDR3 runs to 15 residues. Trimming took 3 bases from V and 7 from J, leaving 19 bases between them. The CDR3 here is CASSLSGAGYNEQYF. CDR3 coding DNA: TGTGCCAGCAGTTTGTCAGGGGCAGGGTACAATGAGCAGTACTTC.

In this sample, this clonotype turned up a few times. The V and J genes are TRBV9 and TRBJ2-1; D is possibly TRBD1 (5 bases). Germline V gene sequence: CDR1 SGDLS, CDR2 YYNGEE. Trimming stripped 3 bases from V and 8 bases from J, with 18 bases between. The CDR3 has 15 residues. CDR3 residues: CASSDRQGVWDEQFF. As DNA, the CDR3 is TGTGCCAGCAGCGACCGGCAGGGCGTCTGGGATGAGCAGTTCTTC. The full variable domain, completed using reference TRBV9 and TRBJ2-1, is DSGVTQTPKHLITATGQRVTLRCSPRSGDLSVYWYQQSLDQGLQFLIQYYNGEERAKGNILERFSAQQFPDLHSELNLSSLELGDSALYFCASSDRQGVWDEQFFGPGTRLTVL.

V gene TRBV10-3 combines with J gene TRBJ2-1, with TRBD2 matching over 11 bases. Per germline, CDR1 ENHRY and CDR2 SYGVKD. CDR3 size: 14 residues. V gave up 10 bases and J gave up 6 bases; unmatched junction bases: 8. The CDR3 nucleotides are TGTGCCACGGCCCCGGGACTAGCGGTCAATGAGCAGTTCTTC. Translating it yields CATAPGLAVNEQFF.

This chain joins TRBV11-2 and TRBJ1-6; the match to TRBD1 covers 7 bases. The CDR3 extends over 16 amino acids. Unmatched junction bases numbered 5, after V lost 4 bases and J lost 2 bases. Per the germline V gene, CDR1 is SGHAT and CDR2 is FQNNGV. This chain's CDR3 is CASSSTGRTYNSPLHF. The CDR3 DNA is TGTGCCAGCAGCTCGACAGGGAGAACCTATAATTCACCCCTCCACTTT.

This clonotype has only a few counts. This chain connects TRBV12-3 or TRBV12-4 to TRBJ1-1; D is perhaps TRBD1 (6 bases). The CDR3 length is 12 residues. V was clipped by 7 bases and J by 6 bases, with 12 bases between them. CDR3 sequence: CASTPGEAEAFF. The DNA of the CDR3 is TGTGCCAGCACACCAGGGGAGGCTGAAGCTTTCTTT.